One and the same sample provided the 8 T cell receptor beta chains below, sequenced in a study of regulatory T cells. Amplification used 52 TRBV primers and 13 TRBJ primers. Sequencing was performed with immunoSEQ multiplex PCR; in TCRdb, only in-frame clones are kept and a portion is missing. The sample contains about 35,000 clones, about 88% of which appear only once. General study results and limits: In CD3G-deficient patients, conventional CD4+ T cells were enriched for hydrophobic CDR3 residues at positions 6 and 7.

No antigens are known for them. Sequenced sample: conventional CD4+ T cells sorted from blood. These receptors came from a person under 35 with CD3G deficiency.

CDR3 loop: CASSLDRADTEAFF. The CDR3 DNA reads TGTGCCAGCAGTCTAGACAGGGCGGACACTGAAGCTTTCTTT. The chain combines TRBV6-1 with TRBJ1-1, with 7 bases matching TRBD1. The germline CDR1 and CDR2 sequences are MNHNS and SASEGT. This CDR3 comprises 14 residues. The J segment lost 3 bases and the V segment lost 5 bases, leaving 6 bases of the junction unmatched.

The CDR3 region is CASSSPGQGYNEQFF. For the CDR3, the DNA is TGTGCCAGCAGCTCACCGGGACAGGGTTACAATGAGCAGTTCTTC. The chain links TRBV7-9 to TRBJ2-1; 9 bases match TRBD1. V lost 4 bases, J lost 4 bases, and 5 bases stayed unmatched. The CDR3 has 15 residues. Germline V gene sequence: CDR1 SEHNR, CDR2 FQNEAQ (reference sequence).

V usage is TRBV5-1 and J usage is TRBJ2-3, with TRBD2 matching over 8 bases. This CDR3 is built from 15 residues. Per the germline V gene, CDR1 is SGHRS and CDR2 is YFSETQ. The V gene end was trimmed by 4 bases and the J gene end by 0 bases; junction bases not matched to a gene: 4. The CDR3: CASSQGLASTDTQYF. Written as DNA, the CDR3 is TGCGCCAGCAGCCAAGGACTAGCTAGCACAGATACGCAGTATTTT.

The chain has TRBV18 and TRBJ1-2; perhaps TRBD1 as D (6 bases). Trimming pared 3 bases from V and 4 bases from J, leaving 9 bases between. CDR3 size: 13 residues. CDR1 KGHSH and CDR2 LQKENI come from the germline V gene. The CDR3 spells CASSPLDSYGYTF. The DNA for the CDR3 is TGTGCCAGCTCACCTCTGGACAGCTATGGCTACACCTTC.

The J gene is TRBJ2-7, the V gene TRBV28, with 11 bases lining up with TRBD2. The CDR3 loop spans 14 amino acids. The J segment lost 4 bases and the V segment lost 5 bases, leaving 4 bases of the junction unmatched. Germline-derived CDR1 and CDR2 are MDHEN and SYDVKM. Written as DNA, the CDR3 is TGTGCCAGCAGTCCGGGGACTAGCGGTTACGAGCAGTACTTC. Translating it yields CASSPGTSGYEQYF.

The rearrangement joins TRBV30 to TRBJ1-5; D gene unclear. The CDR3 has 17 amino acids. Germline CDR1 is GTSNPN and CDR2 is SVGIG (reference sequence). V was trimmed by 1 base and J by 3 bases, leaving 19 bases between them. The CDR3 is CAWSDPRPTHHNQPQHF. The CDR3 region has the DNA TGTGCCTGGAGTGATCCTAGACCGACCCACCACAATCAGCCCCAGCATTTT.

V and J are TRBV5-1 and TRBJ2-7, with 12 bases fitting TRBD2. This CDR3 has 14 amino acids. Germline V gene data show CDR1 as SGHRS and CDR2 as YFSETQ. V shed 4 bases and J 2 bases; nucleotides not matched to a gene: 1. Here the CDR3 DNA reads TGCGCCAGCAGCACTAGCGGGGGGACCTACGAGCAGTACTTC. Its translation: CASSTSGGTYEQYF.

This clone has a handful of counts. The chain carries TRBV28 and TRBJ2-7; TRBD1 matches 9 bases. The V gene end was trimmed by 4 bases and the J gene end by 3 bases; junction bases not matched to a gene: 7. The CDR3 sequence is 15 residues long. CDR1 MDHEN and CDR2 SYDVKM come from the germline V gene. CDR3 amino acids: CASSSSGTGNYEQYF. CDR3 coding DNA: TGTGCCAGCAGTTCGTCCGGGACAGGGAACTACGAGCAGTACTTC.